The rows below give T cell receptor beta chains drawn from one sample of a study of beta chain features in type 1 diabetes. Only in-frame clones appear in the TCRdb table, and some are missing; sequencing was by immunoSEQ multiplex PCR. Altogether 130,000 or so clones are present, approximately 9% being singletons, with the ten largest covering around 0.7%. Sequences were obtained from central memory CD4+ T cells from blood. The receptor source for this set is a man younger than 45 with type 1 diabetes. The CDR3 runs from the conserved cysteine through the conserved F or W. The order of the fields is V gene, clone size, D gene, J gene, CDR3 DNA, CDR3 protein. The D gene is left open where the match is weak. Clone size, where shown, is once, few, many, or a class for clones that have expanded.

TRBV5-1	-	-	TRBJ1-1	TGCGCCAGCAGCTTGCCTATGAACACTGAAGCTTTCTTT	CASSLPMNTEAFF
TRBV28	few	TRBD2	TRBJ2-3	TGTGCCAGCACCAGCGGGGGGGATGCAGATACGCAGTATTTT	CASTSGGDADTQYF
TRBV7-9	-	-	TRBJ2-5	TGTGCCAGCAGCTTAGATTACAGAAGTATCAAGAACTTC	CASSLDYRSIKNF
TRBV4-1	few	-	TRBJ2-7	TGCGCCAGCAGCCAAGCCCCCGGTAGGGGGGGCACCCACGAGCAGTACTTC	CASSQAPGRGGTHEQYF
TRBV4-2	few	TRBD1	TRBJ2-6	TGTGCCAGCAGCTTGGGACAGGGGCCCTCTGGGGCCAACGTCCTGACTTTC	CASSLGQGPSGANVLTF
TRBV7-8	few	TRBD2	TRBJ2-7	TGTGCCAGCAGCCGACTAGCAGACTACGAGCAGTACTTC	CASSRLADYEQYF
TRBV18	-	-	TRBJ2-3	TGTGCCAGCTCACCACTTCCCAACACAGATACGCAGTATTTT	CASSPLPNTDTQYF
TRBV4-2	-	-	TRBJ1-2	TGTGCCAGCAGCCAAGATCTCGTAGGGGGTGTCTATGGCTACACCTTC	CASSQDLVGGVYGYTF
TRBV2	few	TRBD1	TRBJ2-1	TGTGCCAGCTGTGGGAGGACAGGGGATTCTGAGCAGTTCTTC	CASCGRTGDSEQFF
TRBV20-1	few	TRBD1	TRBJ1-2	TGCAGTGCTATACAGGGGACTGGCTACACCTTC	CSAIQGTGYTF
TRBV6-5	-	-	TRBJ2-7	TGTGCCAGCAGTCCCTATCGGAGTCCAATTTACGAGCAGTACTTC	CASSPYRSPIYEQYF
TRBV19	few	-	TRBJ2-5	TGTGCCAGTATCGGGGGTGGAGAGACCCAGTACTTC	CASIGGGETQYF
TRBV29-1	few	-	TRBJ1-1	TGCAGCGTTGCTGAACATATGAACACTGAAGCTTTCTTT	CSVAEHMNTEAFF
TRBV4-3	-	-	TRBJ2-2	TGCGCCAGCAGCCGAACAGGCCTTGCGGAGCTGTTTTTT	CASSRTGLAELFF
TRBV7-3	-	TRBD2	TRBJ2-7	TGTGCCAGCAGCTTGGGACTAGCGGGGAAAAACGAGCAGTACTTC	CASSLGLAGKNEQYF
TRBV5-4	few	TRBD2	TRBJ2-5	TGTGCCAGCAGCCCTACCGCCCTACTAGCGGGGGGGCTGGAGACCCAGTACTTC	CASSPTALLAGGLETQYF
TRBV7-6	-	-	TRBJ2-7	TGTGCCAGCAGCCCCCAGGAGGTTATGCACGAGCAGTACTTC	CASSPQEVMHEQYF
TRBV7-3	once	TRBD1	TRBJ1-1	TGTGCCAGCAGCTTAACTGGGACAGGGGCCACTGAAGCTTTCTTT	CASSLTGTGATEAFF
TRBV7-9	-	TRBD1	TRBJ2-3	TGTGCCAGCAGCTTAGGACAGGGGCAAGATACGCAGTATTTT	CASSLGQGQDTQYF
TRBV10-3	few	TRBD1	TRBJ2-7	TGTGCCTCAAAGGGACAGGGGGCGCAAAGAGAGCAGTACTTC	CASKGQGAQREQYF
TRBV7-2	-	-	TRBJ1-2	TGTGCCAGCAGCTTATCGTTGGCTGGAGCCTATGGCTACACCTTC	CASSLSLAGAYGYTF
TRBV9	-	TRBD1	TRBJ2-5	TGTGCCAGCAGCCTATATGGGGGGACAGGGAAGAGCCAGTACTTC	CASSLYGGTGKSQYF
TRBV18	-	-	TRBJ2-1	TGTGCCAGCTCACCACCCCAGGGGGGTCACAATGAGCAGTTCTTC	CASSPPQGGHNEQFF
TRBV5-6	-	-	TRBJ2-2	TGTGCCAGCAGCTTCGGGCAGGGGTTGGTCGGGGAGCTGTTTTTT	CASSFGQGLVGELFF
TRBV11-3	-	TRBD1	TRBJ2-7	TGTGCCAGCAGCGTGACAGGGGGTTACGAGCAGTACTTC	CASSVTGGYEQYF
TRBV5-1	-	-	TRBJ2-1	TGCGCCAGCAGCGTACAGGGTCCCGACAATGAGCAGTTCTTC	CASSVQGPDNEQFF
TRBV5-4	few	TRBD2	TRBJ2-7	TGTGCCAGCAGCTTAGCGCTAGCGGGGAGTCGTCTCGAGCAGTACTTC	CASSLALAGSRLEQYF
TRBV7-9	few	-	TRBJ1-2	TGTGCCAGCAGCTTGGGGACAACTTATGGCTACACCTTC	CASSLGTTYGYTF